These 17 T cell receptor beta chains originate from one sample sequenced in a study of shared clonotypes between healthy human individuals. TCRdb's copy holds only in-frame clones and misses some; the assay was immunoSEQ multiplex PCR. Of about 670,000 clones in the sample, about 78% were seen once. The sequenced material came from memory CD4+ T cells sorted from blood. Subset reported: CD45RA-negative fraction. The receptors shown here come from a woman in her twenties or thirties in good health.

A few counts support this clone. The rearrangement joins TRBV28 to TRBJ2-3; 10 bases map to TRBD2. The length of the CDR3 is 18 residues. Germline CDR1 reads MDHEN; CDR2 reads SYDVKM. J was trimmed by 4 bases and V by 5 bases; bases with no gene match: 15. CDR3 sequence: CASSPQPSGRERADTQYF. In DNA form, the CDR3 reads TGTGCCAGCAGTCCCCAACCAAGCGGGAGGGAGAGGGCAGATACGCAGTATTTT.

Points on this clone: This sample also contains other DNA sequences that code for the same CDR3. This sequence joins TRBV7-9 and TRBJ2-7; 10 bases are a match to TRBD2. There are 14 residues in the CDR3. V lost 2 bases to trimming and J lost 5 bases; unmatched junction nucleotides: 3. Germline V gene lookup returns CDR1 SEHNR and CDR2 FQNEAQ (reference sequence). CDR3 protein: CASSLTSGIDEQYF. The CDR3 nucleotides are TGTGCCAGCAGCTTAACTAGCGGGATAGACGAGCAGTACTTC.

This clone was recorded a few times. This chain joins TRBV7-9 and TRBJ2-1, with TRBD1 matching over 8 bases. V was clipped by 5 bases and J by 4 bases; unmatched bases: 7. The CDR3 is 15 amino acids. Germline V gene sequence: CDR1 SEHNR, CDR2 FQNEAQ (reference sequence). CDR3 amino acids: CASSPTGATYNEQFF. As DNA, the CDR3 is TGTGCCAGCAGCCCGACAGGGGCGACTTACAATGAGCAGTTCTTC. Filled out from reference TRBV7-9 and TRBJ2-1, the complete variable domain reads DTGVSQNPRHKITKRGQNVTFRCDPISEHNRLYWYRQTLGQGPEFLTYFQNEAQLEKSRLLSDRFSAERPKGSFSTLEIQRTEQGDSAMYLCASSPTGATYNEQFFGPGTRLTVL.

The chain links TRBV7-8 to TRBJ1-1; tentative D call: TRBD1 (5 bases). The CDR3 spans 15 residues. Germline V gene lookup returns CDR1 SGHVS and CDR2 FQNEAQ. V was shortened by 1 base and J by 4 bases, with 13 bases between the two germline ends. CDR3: CASSLDSGRGTEAFF. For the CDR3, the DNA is TGTGCCAGCAGCTTAGATTCAGGGCGCGGCACTGAAGCTTTCTTT.

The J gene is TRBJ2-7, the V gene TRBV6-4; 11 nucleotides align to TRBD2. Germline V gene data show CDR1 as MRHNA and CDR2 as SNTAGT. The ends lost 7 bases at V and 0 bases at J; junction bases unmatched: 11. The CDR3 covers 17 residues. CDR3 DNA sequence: TGTGCCAGCATCGGACTAGCGGGTTTACTCGGCTCCTACGAGCAGTACTTC. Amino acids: CASIGLAGLLGSYEQYF.

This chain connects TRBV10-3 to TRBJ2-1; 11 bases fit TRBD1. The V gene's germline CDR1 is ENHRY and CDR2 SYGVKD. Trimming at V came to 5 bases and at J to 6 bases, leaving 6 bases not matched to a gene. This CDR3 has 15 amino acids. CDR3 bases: TGTGCCATCAGTAAAACCGGGACAGGGGGCAATGAGCAGTTCTTC. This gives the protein CAISKTGTGGNEQFF.

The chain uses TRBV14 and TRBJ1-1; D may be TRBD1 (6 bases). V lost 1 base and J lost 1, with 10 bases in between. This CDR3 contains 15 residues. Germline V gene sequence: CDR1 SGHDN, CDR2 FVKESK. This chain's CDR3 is CASSQVSGANTEAFF. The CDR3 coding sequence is TGTGCCAGCAGCCAAGTTTCGGGGGCGAACACTGAAGCTTTCTTT.

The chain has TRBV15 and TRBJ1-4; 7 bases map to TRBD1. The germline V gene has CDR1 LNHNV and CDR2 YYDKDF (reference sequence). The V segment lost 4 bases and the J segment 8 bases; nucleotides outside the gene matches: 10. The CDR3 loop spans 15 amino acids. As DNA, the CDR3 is TGTGCCACCAGCATTTCCCGGGACAGCAGCGAAAAACTGTTTTTT. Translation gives CATSISRDSSEKLFF.

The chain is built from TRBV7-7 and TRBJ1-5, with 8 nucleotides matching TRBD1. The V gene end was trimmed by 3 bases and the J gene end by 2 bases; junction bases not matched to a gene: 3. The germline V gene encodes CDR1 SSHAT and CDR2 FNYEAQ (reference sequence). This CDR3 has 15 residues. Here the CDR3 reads CASSFGQGGNQPQHF. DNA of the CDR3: TGTGCCAGCAGCTTCGGACAGGGAGGCAATCAGCCCCAGCATTTT.

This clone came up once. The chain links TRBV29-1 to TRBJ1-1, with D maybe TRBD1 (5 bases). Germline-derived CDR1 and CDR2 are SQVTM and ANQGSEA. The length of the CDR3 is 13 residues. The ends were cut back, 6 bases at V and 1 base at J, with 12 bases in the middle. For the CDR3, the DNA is TGCAGCGTACAACGGGGGACGAACACTGAAGCTTTCTTT. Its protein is CSVQRGTNTEAFF.

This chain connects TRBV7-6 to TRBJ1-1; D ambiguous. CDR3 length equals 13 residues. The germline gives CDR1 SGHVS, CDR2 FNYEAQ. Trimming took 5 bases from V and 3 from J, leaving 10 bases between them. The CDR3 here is CASSTRWDTEAFF. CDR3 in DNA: TGTGCCAGCAGCACCCGTTGGGACACTGAAGCTTTCTTT.

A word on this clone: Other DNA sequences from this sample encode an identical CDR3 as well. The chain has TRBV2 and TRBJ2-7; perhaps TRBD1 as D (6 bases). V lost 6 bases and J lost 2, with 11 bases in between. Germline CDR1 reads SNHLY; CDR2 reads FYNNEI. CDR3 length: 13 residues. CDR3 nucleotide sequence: TGTGCCAGCAGAGCAGGGGAACCCTACGAGCAGTACTTC. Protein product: CASRAGEPYEQYF.

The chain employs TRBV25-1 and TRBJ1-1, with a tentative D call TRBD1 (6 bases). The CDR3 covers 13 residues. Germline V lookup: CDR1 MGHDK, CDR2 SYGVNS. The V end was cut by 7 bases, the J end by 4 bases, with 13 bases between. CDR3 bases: TGTGCCAGCATCTCAGGGGAATCCACTGAAGCTTTCTTT. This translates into CASISGESTEAFF.

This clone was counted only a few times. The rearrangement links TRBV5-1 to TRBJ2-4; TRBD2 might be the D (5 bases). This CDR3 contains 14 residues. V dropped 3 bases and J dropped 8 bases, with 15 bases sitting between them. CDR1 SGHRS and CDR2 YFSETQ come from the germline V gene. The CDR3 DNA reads TGCGCCAGCAGCTCCGGACTGGATCCAGACATTCAGTACTTC. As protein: CASSSGLDPDIQYF. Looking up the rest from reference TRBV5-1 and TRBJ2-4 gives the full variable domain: KAGVTQTPRYLIKTRGQQVTLSCSPISGHRSVSWYQQTPGQGLQFLFEYFSETQRNKGNFPGRFSGRQFSNSRSEMNVSTLELGDSALYLCASSSGLDPDIQYFGAGTRLSVL.

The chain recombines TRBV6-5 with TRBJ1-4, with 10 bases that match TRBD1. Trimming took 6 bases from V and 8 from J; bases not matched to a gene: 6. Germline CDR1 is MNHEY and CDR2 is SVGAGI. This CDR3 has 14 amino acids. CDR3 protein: CASSDRGLKEKLFF. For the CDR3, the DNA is TGTGCCAGCAGCGACAGGGGGCTAAAGGAAAAACTGTTTTTT.

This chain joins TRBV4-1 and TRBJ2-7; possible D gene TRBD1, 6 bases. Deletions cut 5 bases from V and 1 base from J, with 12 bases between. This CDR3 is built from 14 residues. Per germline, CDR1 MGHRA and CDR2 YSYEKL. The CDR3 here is CASSLSDRSYEQYF. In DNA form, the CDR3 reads TGCGCCAGCAGCTTATCAGACAGGTCCTACGAGCAGTACTTC.

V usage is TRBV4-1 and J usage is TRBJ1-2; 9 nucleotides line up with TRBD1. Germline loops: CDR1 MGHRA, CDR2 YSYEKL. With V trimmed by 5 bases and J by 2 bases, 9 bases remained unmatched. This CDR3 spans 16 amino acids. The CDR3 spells CASSFHRDRENYGYTF. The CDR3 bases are TGCGCCAGCAGCTTTCACCGGGACAGGGAAAACTATGGCTACACCTTC.